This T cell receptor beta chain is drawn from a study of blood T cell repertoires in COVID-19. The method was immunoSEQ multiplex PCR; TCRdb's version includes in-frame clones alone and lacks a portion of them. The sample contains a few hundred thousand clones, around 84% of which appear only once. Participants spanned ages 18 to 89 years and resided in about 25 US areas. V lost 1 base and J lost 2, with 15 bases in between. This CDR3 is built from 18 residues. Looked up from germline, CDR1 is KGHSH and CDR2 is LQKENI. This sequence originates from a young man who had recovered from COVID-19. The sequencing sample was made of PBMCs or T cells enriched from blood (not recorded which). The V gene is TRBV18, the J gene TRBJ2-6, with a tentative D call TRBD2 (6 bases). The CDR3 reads CASSPRVGEVAGANVLTF. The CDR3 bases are TGTGCCAGCTCACCACGGGTAGGGGAGGTCGCTGGGGCCAACGTCCTGACTTTC.